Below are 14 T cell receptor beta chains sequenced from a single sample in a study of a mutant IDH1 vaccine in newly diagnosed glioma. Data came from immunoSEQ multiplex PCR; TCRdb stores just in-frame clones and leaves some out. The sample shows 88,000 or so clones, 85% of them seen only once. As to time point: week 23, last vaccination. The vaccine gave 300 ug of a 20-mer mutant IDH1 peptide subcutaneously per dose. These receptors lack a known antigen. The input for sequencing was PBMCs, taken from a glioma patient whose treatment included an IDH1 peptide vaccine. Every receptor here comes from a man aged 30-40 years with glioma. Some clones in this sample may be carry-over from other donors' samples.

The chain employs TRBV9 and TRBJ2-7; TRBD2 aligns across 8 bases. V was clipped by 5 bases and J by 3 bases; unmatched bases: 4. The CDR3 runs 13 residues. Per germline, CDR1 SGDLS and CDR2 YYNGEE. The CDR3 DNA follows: TGTGCCAGCAGGAGGACTAGCTTCTACGAGCAGTACTTC. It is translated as CASRRTSFYEQYF.

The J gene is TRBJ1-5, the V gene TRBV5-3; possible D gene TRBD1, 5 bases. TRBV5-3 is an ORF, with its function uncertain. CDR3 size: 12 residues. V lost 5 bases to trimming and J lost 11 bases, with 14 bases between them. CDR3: CARSPPRGAQHF. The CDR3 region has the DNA TGTGCCAGAAGTCCCCCCCGAGGGGCCCAGCATTTT.

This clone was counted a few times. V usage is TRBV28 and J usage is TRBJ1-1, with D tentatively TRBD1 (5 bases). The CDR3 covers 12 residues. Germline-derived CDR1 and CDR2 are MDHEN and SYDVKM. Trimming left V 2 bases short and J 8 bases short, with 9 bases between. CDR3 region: CASSLQGLEAFF. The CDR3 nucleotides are TGTGCCAGCAGTTTACAGGGCTTAGAAGCTTTCTTT.

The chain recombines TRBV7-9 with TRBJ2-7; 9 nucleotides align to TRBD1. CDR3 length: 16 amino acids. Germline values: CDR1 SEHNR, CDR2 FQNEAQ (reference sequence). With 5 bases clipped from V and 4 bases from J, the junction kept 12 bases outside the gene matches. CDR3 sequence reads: CASSLPRTGQGYEQYF. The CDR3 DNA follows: TGTGCCAGCAGCCTTCCCCGGACGGGACAGGGTTACGAGCAGTACTTC.

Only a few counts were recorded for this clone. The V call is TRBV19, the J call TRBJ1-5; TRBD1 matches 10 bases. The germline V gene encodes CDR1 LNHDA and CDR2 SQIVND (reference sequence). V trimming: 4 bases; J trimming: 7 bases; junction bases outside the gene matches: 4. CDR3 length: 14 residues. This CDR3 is CASSTGTGVQPQHF. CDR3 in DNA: TGTGCCAGTAGTACCGGGACAGGGGTGCAGCCCCAGCATTTT. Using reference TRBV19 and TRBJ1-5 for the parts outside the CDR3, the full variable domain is DGGITQSPKYLFRKEGQNVTLSCEQNLNHDAMYWYRQDPGQGLRLIYYSQIVNDFQKGDIAEGYSVSREKKESFPLTVTSAQKNPTAFYLCASSTGTGVQPQHFGDGTRLSIL.

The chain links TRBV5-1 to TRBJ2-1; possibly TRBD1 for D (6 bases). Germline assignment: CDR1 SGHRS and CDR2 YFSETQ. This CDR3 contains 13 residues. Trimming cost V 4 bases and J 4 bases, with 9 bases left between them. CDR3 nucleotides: TGCGCCAGCAGCCTGACAGGATACAATGAGCAGTTCTTC. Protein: CASSLTGYNEQFF. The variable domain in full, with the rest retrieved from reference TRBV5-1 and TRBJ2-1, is KAGVTQTPRYLIKTRGQQVTLSCSPISGHRSVSWYQQTPGQGLQFLFEYFSETQRNKGNFPGRFSGRQFSNSRSEMNVSTLELGDSALYLCASSLTGYNEQFFGPGTRLTVL.

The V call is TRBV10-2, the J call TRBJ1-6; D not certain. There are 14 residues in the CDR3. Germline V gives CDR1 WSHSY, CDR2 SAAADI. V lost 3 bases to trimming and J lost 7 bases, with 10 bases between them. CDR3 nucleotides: TGCGCCAGCAGTGAAGGCGGTTCGAATTCACCCCTCCACTTT. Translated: CASSEGGSNSPLHF.

The CDR3 coding sequence is TGTGCCAGTAGTACGGAGGCAGGAAACACCATATATTTT. It yields the protein CASSTEAGNTIYF. This chain links TRBV19 with TRBJ1-3; no clear D. From germline, CDR1 is LNHDA and CDR2 SQIVND (reference sequence). The ends were cut back, 4 bases at V and 4 bases at J, with 8 bases in the middle. The CDR3 is made up of 13 amino acids.

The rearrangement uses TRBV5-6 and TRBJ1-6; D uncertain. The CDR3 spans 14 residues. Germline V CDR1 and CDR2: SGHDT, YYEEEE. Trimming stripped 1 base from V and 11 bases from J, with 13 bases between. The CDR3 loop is CASSLHNLRAPLHF. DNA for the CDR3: TGTGCCAGCAGCTTGCACAACCTTAGGGCACCCCTCCACTTT.

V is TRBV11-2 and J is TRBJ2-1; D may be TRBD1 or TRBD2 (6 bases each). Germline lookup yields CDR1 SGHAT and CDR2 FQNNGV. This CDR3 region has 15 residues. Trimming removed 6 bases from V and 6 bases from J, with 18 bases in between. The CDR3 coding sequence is TGTGCCAGCAGGCGAATACAGGGAGGATTCAATGAGCAGTTCTTC. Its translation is CASRRIQGGFNEQFF.

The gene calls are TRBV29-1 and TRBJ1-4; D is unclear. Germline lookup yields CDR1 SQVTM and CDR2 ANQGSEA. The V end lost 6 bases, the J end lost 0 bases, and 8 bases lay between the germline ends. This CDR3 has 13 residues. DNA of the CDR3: TGCAGCGTCCGGACTACAACTAATGAAAAACTGTTTTTT. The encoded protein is CSVRTTTNEKLFF.

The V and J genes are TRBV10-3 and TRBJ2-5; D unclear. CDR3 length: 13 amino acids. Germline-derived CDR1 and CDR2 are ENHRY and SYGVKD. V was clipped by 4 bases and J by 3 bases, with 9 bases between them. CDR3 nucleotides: TGTGCCATCAGTGGTTGGGCCGAAGAGACCCAGTACTTC. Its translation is CAISGWAEETQYF.

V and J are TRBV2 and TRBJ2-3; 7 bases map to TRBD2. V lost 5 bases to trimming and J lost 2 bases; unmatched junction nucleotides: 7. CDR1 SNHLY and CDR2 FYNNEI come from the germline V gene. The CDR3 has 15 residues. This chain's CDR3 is CASSPWSGATDTQYF. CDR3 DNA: TGTGCCAGCAGTCCCTGGAGCGGGGCCACAGATACGCAGTATTTT.

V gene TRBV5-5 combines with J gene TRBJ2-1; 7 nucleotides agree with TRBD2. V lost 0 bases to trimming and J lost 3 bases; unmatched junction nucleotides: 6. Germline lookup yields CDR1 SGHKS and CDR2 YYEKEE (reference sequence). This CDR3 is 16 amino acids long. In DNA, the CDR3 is TGTGCCAGCAGCTTGGAGGTCGGGAGGAGCTACAATGAGCAGTTCTTC. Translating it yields CASSLEVGRSYNEQFF.